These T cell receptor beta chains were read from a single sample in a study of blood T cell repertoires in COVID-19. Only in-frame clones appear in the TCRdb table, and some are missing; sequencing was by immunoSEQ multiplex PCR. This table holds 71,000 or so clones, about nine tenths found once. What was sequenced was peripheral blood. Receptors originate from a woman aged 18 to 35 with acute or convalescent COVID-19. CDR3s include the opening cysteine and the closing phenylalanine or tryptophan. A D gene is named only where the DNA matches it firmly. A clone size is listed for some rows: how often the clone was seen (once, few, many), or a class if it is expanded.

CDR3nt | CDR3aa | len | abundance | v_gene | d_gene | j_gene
TGTGCCAGCAGTGAAGCGAAAACCTGGGACAGGACATATGGCTACACCTTC | CASSEAKTWDRTYGYTF | 17 | . | TRBV2 | TRBD1 | TRBJ1-2
TGTGCCAGCAGCGGGGACAGGGGGCTATCTGAAGCTTTCTTT | CASSGDRGLSEAFF | 14 | . | TRBV5-4 | TRBD1 | TRBJ1-1
TGTGCCACCAGTGTAGGGGGAGGCTACACCTTC | CATSVGGGYTF | 11 | once | TRBV24-1 | . | TRBJ1-2
TGCGCCAGCAGCCTGATTGGACAGAGGGGTGAAGCTTTCTTT | CASSLIGQRGEAFF | 14 | . | TRBV4-3 | . | TRBJ1-1
TGTGCCAGCAGCTTAGGGCCCCTAGCCGAGGAGACCCAGTACTTC | CASSLGPLAEETQYF | 15 | . | TRBV7-2 | . | TRBJ2-5
TGTGCTAGTGGTTTGGACCGGGACAGAGGCACAGATACGCAGTATTTT | CASGLDRDRGTDTQYF | 16 | once | TRBV12-5 | TRBD1 | TRBJ2-3
TGTGCCAGCAGCTTAGTGGCGGGAGTTGCAGATACGCAGTATTTT | CASSLVAGVADTQYF | 15 | . | TRBV7-6 | TRBD2 | TRBJ2-3
TGTGCCTGGGCCCGGGACAGGGAAGAAGCTTTCTTT | CAWARDREEAFF | 12 | . | TRBV30 | TRBD1 | TRBJ1-1
TGTGCCAGCAGTTTACTAACCCTCACAGATACGCAGTATTTT | CASSLLTLTDTQYF | 14 | . | TRBV6-2/TRBV6-3 | . | TRBJ2-3
TGTGCCAGCAGCTTGGCGTTAGCGGGAAACACCGGGGAGCTGTTTTTT | CASSLALAGNTGELFF | 16 | . | TRBV5-6 | TRBD2 | TRBJ2-2
TGCAGTGCTAGTGGCGGGGGGGTGGTCCAAGAGACCCAGTACTTC | CSASGGGVVQETQYF | 15 | once | TRBV20-1 | TRBD2 | TRBJ2-5
TGTGCCAGCAGTTTATGGGGGGGGACAGGGTTTAGGAATGAGCAGTTCTTC | CASSLWGGTGFRNEQFF | 17 | . | TRBV27 | TRBD1 | TRBJ2-1
TGTGCCAGCAGTCGAGACAGTCTGTATCAGCCCCAGCATTTT | CASSRDSLYQPQHF | 14 | . | TRBV27 | . | TRBJ1-5
TGTGCCAGCAGTTCTAGCGGGAGGTTCCACAATGAGCAGTTCTTC | CASSSSGRFHNEQFF | 15 | . | TRBV3-1/TRBV3-2 | TRBD2 | TRBJ2-1
TGTGCCAGCAGTTACTATAGGGGGCGAGGTACTGAAGCTTTCTTT | CASSYYRGRGTEAFF | 15 | . | TRBV6-5 | TRBD1 | TRBJ1-1
TGCGCCAGCAGCCAAGATCGCGGCAGACTCTACGAGCAGTACTTC | CASSQDRGRLYEQYF | 15 | . | TRBV4-1 | . | TRBJ2-7
TGTGCCAGCAGTCCCGGGACAGGGGTCACCTATAATTCACCCCTCCACTTT | CASSPGTGVTYNSPLHF | 17 | . | TRBV6-6 | TRBD1 | TRBJ1-6
TGTGCCAGCAGCCCCGGGCGAGGGGGTAGGATCTATGGCTACACCTTC | CASSPGRGGRIYGYTF | 16 | . | TRBV27 | . | TRBJ1-2
TGTGCCTGGAGTGTTCGGCGGGGCCAAGAGACCCAGTACTTC | CAWSVRRGQETQYF | 14 | . | TRBV30 | . | TRBJ2-5
TGTGCCAGCTCAAAGAATAGCGTCAGAACGAACACCGGGGAGCTGTTTTTT | CASSKNSVRTNTGELFF | 17 | . | TRBV18 | . | TRBJ2-2
TGTGCCAGCAAGGAGACGGCCCCTAACACTGAAGCTTTCTTT | CASKETAPNTEAFF | 14 | . | TRBV28 | . | TRBJ1-1
TGTGCCATCAGTGCGGGGTTGACGGAGACCCAGTACTTC | CAISAGLTETQYF | 13 | . | TRBV10-3 | . | TRBJ2-5
TGTGCCAGCTCACCAAAGGTCGGGGATAGTTCTGGCTACACCTTC | CASSPKVGDSSGYTF | 15 | once | TRBV18 | . | TRBJ1-2
TGTGCCAGCAGCCTTGTAGGGGCCAACGTCCTGACTTTC | CASSLVGANVLTF | 13 | few | TRBV14 | . | TRBJ2-6
TGCACCAGCAGCTTGGGAAGCGGGTCCTACGAGCAGTACTTC | CTSSLGSGSYEQYF | 14 | . | TRBV5-1 | . | TRBJ2-7
TGTGCCAGCAGCTACCAACAGGGAAACACCATATATTTT | CASSYQQGNTIYF | 13 | . | TRBV5-6 | . | TRBJ1-3
TGTGCCTGGAGCATCGTAGCGGGATTACAAGAGACCCAGTACTTC | CAWSIVAGLQETQYF | 15 | . | TRBV30 | TRBD2 | TRBJ2-5
TGCGCCAGCAGCCCGGGACAGAGCAATCAGCCCCAGCATTTT | CASSPGQSNQPQHF | 14 | . | TRBV4-1 | TRBD1 | TRBJ1-5
TGTGCCAGCAGTAGATCGGGACAGATCACAGATACGCAGTATTTT | CASSRSGQITDTQYF | 15 | . | TRBV2 | TRBD1 | TRBJ2-3
TGTGCCAGCAGCCTAGCGGGAGGGCCCCACAATGAGCAGTTCTTC | CASSLAGGPHNEQFF | 15 | . | TRBV9 | TRBD2 | TRBJ2-1
TGTGCCAGTAGAAGGCTAGCGGGGATAGAAAACATTCAGTACTTC | CASRRLAGIENIQYF | 15 | . | TRBV2 | TRBD2 | TRBJ2-4
TGTGCCAGCAGCCTTATGGGGGCCAATCAGCCCCAGCATTTT | CASSLMGANQPQHF | 14 | . | TRBV14 | . | TRBJ1-5
TGTGCCAGCAGCGGACAGGGCTACAATGAGCAGTTCTTC | CASSGQGYNEQFF | 13 | . | TRBV16 | TRBD1 | TRBJ2-1
TGTGCCAGTTCACCAGGACAGGGGAGCTCCTACGAGCAGTACTTC | CASSPGQGSSYEQYF | 15 | . | TRBV19 | TRBD1 | TRBJ2-7
TGTGCCAGCAGCCATACAGGGGCGGTTTCACCCCTCCACTTT | CASSHTGAVSPLHF | 14 | . | TRBV3-1/TRBV3-2 | TRBD1 | TRBJ1-6
TGCAGCGTTGGTAATAGCGGGGGAACCTACGAGCAGTACTTC | CSVGNSGGTYEQYF | 14 | few | TRBV29-1 | TRBD2 | TRBJ2-7
TGTGCCAGCAGTGAATTGTTACAGGGAAAAAACATTCAGTACTTC | CASSELLQGKNIQYF | 15 | . | TRBV6-1 | . | TRBJ2-4
TGTGCCAGCAGTTCGGGAGCGACCTACGAGCAGTACTTC | CASSSGATYEQYF | 13 | . | TRBV27 | . | TRBJ2-7
TGCGCCAGCAGCCAAGAGGCGTCTAGCGGGGGGGCTGGGGAGCTGTTTTTT | CASSQEASSGGAGELFF | 17 | . | TRBV4-3 | TRBD2 | TRBJ2-2
TGTGCCAGTAGTATAGATGCGGTTAACTATGGCTACACCTTC | CASSIDAVNYGYTF | 14 | . | TRBV19 | . | TRBJ1-2
TGTGCCAGCAGACTTAACAGGGGAGGCCGTTCACCCCTCCACTTT | CASRLNRGGRSPLHF | 15 | . | TRBV28 | TRBD1 | TRBJ1-6
TGCGCCAGCAGCTTGGGGGTGGGCGAAGGCTCCTACGAGCAGTACTTC | CASSLGVGEGSYEQYF | 16 | . | TRBV5-1 | . | TRBJ2-7
TGTGCCAGCAGCTTATCGTCAGGGAGGTTTGAAGCTTTCTTT | CASSLSSGRFEAFF | 14 | . | TRBV13 | . | TRBJ1-1